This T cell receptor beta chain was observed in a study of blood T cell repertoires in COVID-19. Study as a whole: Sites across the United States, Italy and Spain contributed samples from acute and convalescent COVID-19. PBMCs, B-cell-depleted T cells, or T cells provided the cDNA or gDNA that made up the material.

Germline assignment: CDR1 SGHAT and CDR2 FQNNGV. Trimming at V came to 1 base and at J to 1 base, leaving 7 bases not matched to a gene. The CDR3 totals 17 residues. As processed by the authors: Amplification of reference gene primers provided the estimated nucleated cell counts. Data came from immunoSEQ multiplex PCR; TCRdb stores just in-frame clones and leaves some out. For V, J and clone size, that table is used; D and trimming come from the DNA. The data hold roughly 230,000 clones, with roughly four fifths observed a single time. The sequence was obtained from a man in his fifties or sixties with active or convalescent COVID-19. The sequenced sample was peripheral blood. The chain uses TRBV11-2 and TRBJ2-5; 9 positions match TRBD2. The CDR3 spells CASSLVGGTSLQETQYF. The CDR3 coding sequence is TGTGCCAGCAGCTTAGTAGGGGGGACTAGCCTCCAAGAGACCCAGTACTTC.